The source of this T cell receptor (beta chain) is a study of blood T cell repertoires in COVID-19. Overall study: Samples representing acute and convalescent COVID-19 were sourced from the United States, Italy and Spain. T cells, B-cell-depleted T cells, or PBMCs supplied cDNA or gDNA.

In the original analysis: From reference gene primer amplification, estimates of nucleated cell counts were derived. The assay was immunoSEQ multiplex PCR, and TCRdb's table has in-frame clones only and misses some. The D gene and trimming were derived from the DNA, and the V and J assignments and clone size from that table. The table shows about 200,000 clones, with around nine tenths occurring only once. The CDR3 length is 15 residues. V lost 2 bases, J lost 0 bases, and 9 bases lay in between. The germline CDR1 and CDR2 sequences are MNHEY and SVGEGT. This chain connects TRBV6-2 or TRBV6-3 to TRBJ2-3; the D is unclear. This sequence originates from a man in his forties or fifties with COVID-19, enrolled during active disease. The specimen sequenced was peripheral blood. The CDR3 here is CASSYDTSSTDTQYF. CDR3 bases: TGTGCCAGCAGTTACGACACATCTAGCACAGATACGCAGTATTTT.